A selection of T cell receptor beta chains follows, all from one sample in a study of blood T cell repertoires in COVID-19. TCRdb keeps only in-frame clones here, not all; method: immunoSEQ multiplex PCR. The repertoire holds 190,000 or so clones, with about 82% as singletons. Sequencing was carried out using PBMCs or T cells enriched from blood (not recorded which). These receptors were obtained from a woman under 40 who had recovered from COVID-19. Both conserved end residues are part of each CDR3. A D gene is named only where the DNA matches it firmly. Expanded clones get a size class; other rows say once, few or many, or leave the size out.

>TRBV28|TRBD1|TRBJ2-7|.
TGTGCCACTATACAGGGGGACCTAAGCTCCTACGAGCAGTACTTC
CATIQGDLSSYEQYF
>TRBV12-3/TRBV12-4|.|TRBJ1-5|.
TGTGCCAGCAGTGCGGGGGACAATCAGCCCCAGCATTTT
CASSAGDNQPQHF
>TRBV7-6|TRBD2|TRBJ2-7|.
TGTGCCAGCAGCTCCGGGACTAGCGGGAGGGTACTCTCCTACGAGCAGTACTTC
CASSSGTSGRVLSYEQYF
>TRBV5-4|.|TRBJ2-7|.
TGTGCCAGCAGCTGGGCAGGAGGATACGAGCAGTACTTC
CASSWAGGYEQYF
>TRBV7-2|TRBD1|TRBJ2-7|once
TGTGCCAGCAGCTTAGGACCGGACAGGGTTCGGGAGCAGTACTTC
CASSLGPDRVREQYF
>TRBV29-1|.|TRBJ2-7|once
TGCAGCGTTTCTTTAGGGGGGGTCTACGAGCAGTACTTC
CSVSLGGVYEQYF
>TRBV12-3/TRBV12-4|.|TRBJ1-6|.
TGTGCCAGCAGTTTTGGTGGAGATTCACCCCTCCACTTT
CASSFGGDSPLHF
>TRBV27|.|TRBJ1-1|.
TGTGCCAGCAGCTCGGGACAAACGAACACTGAAGCTTTCTTT
CASSSGQTNTEAFF
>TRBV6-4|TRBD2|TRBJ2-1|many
TGTGCCAGCAGTGACTCGACTAGCGGGAGCAATGAGCAGTTCTTC
CASSDSTSGSNEQFF
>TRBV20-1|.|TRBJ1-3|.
TGCAGTGCTATACAGGGAAACACCATATATTTT
CSAIQGNTIYF
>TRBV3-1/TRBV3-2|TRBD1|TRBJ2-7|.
TGTGCCAGCAGCCCTCAAAGAGGACAGGGGGTTTACGAGCAGTACTTC
CASSPQRGQGVYEQYF
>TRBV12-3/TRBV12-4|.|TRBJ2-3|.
TGTGCCAGCAATACTGGAGCGGATACGCAGTATTTT
CASNTGADTQYF